Each of the 18 T cell receptor beta chains below was sequenced from the same sample in a study of monozygotic twins with inflammatory bowel disease (dated 2019 in TCRdb). The method behind the library was 5' RACE. The listed sequencing device is Illumina HiSeq 2500. Through TCRdb reprocessing, the reads give one entry per CDR3 protein sequence; DNA is omitted. This sample's table has entries for over 35,000 distinct CDR3 sequences. The ten largest clones take up about 5% of the sample. The material sequenced was blood. All receptors derive from a human donor with ulcerative colitis or Crohn's disease, or a healthy co-twin of an affected twin (not recorded which).

This sequence joins TRBV7-6 and TRBJ2-6; TCRdb's assignment of TRBD1 cannot be checked, as there is no DNA. This CDR3 spans 17 amino acids. Germline-derived CDR1 and CDR2 are SGHVS and FNYEAQ. The CDR3 here is CASSMLTDYSGANVLTF.

V gene TRBV25-1 combines with J gene TRBJ2-1. There are 12 residues in the CDR3. The germline V gene has CDR1 MGHDK and CDR2 SYGVNS. This chain's CDR3 is CASGRSQVRQFF.

V gene TRBV10-3 combines with J gene TRBJ2-7; TCRdb's D call, TRBD1, is unchecked because there is no DNA. The CDR3 is 13 amino acids. The germline V gene has CDR1 ENHRY and CDR2 SYGVKD. The CDR3 spells CAINREGYYEQYF.

This chain connects TRBV18 to TRBJ1-2; the D call from TCRdb, TRBD1, cannot be confirmed without DNA. Per the germline V gene, CDR1 is KGHSH and CDR2 is LQKENI. This CDR3 is built from 15 residues. The chain's CDR3 is CASSPGAGQPYGYTF.

The chain employs TRBV5-1 and TRBJ2-3; the TRBD2 assignment by TCRdb is unverifiable without DNA. Germline V lookup: CDR1 SGHRS, CDR2 YFSETQ. The CDR3 spans 13 residues. CDR3: CASRGGSTDTQYF.

This sequence joins TRBV20-1 and TRBJ2-7; the TRBD1 assignment by TCRdb is unverifiable without DNA. Germline V lookup: CDR1 DFQATT, CDR2 SNEGSKA (reference sequence). The CDR3 spans 12 residues. This chain's CDR3 is CSARDALYEQYF.

The V gene is TRBV7-2, the J gene TRBJ2-7; TCRdb lists TRBD2, though no DNA is available to test this call. Germline lookup yields CDR1 SGHTA and CDR2 FQGNSA. CDR3 length: 16 amino acids. CDR3 region: CASSPPWASGGYEQYF.

The V and J genes are TRBV20-1 and TRBJ2-6; with no DNA, the TCRdb D assignment of TRBD1 cannot be verified. Germline V lookup: CDR1 DFQATT, CDR2 SNEGSKA (reference sequence). The CDR3 spans 14 residues. The CDR3 sequence is CSGTGGSGANVLTF.

The chain joins TRBV5-1 to TRBJ1-2; the D call of TRBD1 rests on TCRdb alone, since no DNA is present to check it. This CDR3 has 14 residues. Germline V gene data show CDR1 as SGHRS and CDR2 as YFSETQ. The CDR3 sequence is CASSLEAGDYGYTF.

This chain uses TRBV4-1 with TRBJ2-7. This CDR3 has 13 residues. Germline V gene sequence: CDR1 MGHRA, CDR2 YSYEKL. CDR3 sequence: CASSQGDNYEQYF.

This chain joins TRBV9 and TRBJ2-3. Germline-derived CDR1 and CDR2 are SGDLS and YYNGEE. The CDR3 runs 14 residues. The CDR3 sequence: CASSSLTSTDTQYF.

The V and J genes are TRBV7-4 and TRBJ2-5; the TCRdb call, TRBD1, lacks DNA for checking. The CDR3 totals 16 residues. Germline V CDR1 and CDR2: SGHVT, SQSDAQ. This chain's CDR3 is CASSLANLQGQETQYF.

V usage is TRBV18 and J usage is TRBJ2-7. The CDR3 is made up of 12 amino acids. Germline CDR1 is KGHSH and CDR2 is LQKENI. CDR3 sequence: CASSPNIYEQYF. The full variable domain, rest sourced from reference TRBV18 and TRBJ2-7, is NAGVMQNPRHLVRRRGQEARLRCSPMKGHSHVYWYRQLPEEGLKFMVYLQKENIIDESGMPKERFSAEFPKEGPSILRIQQVVRGDSAAYFCASSPNIYEQYFGPGTRLTVT.

J is TRBJ2-1 and V is TRBV7-2; TCRdb proposes TRBD2, but this gene call is untestable without DNA. Germline V gives CDR1 SGHTA, CDR2 FQGNSA. The CDR3 totals 16 residues. The CDR3 protein is CASSLEGTRRGVEQFF.

The V call is TRBV12-3 or TRBV12-4, the J call TRBJ1-1; TCRdb's D gene call, TRBD1, goes unchecked for lack of DNA. The length of the CDR3 is 15 residues. CDR3 protein: CASSNRGQGNTEAFF.

V is TRBV6-2 or TRBV6-3 and J is TRBJ1-5. Germline V gene lookup returns CDR1 MNHEY and CDR2 SVGEGT. This CDR3 contains 16 residues. Here the CDR3 reads CASSYGRKKSNQPQHF.

The rearrangement links TRBV27 to TRBJ1-1; the TRBD1 assignment by TCRdb is unverifiable without DNA. The CDR3 is 14 residues long. CDR1 and CDR2 (germline): MNHEY, SMNVEV (reference sequence). The CDR3 protein is CASKFSPQGAEAFF.

This chain links TRBV27 with TRBJ2-7; TCRdb calls TRBD2, which cannot be checked without DNA. The CDR3 length is 15 residues. Germline V gene data show CDR1 as MNHEY and CDR2 as SMNVEV (reference sequence). This chain's CDR3 is CASSRKREGPYEQYF.